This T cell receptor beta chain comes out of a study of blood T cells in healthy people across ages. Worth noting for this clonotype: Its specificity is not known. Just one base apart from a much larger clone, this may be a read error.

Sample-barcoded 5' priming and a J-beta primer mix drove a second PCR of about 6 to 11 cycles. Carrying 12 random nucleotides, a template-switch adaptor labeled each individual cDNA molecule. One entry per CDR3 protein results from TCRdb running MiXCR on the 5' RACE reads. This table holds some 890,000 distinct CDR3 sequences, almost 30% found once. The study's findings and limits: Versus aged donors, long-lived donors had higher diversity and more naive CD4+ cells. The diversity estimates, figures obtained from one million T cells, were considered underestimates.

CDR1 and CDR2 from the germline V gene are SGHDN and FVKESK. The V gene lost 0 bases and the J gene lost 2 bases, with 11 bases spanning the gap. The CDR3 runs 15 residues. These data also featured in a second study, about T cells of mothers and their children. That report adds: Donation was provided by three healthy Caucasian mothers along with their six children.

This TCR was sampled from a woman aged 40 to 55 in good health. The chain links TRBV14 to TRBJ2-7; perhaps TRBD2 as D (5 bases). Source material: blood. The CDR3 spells CASSQEEALPYEQYF. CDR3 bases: TGTGCCAGCAGCCAAGAGGAGGCCCTTCCCTACGAGCAGTACTTC.